The rows below give T cell receptor beta chains drawn from one sample of a study of cytomegalovirus exposure and HLA in healthy donors. The repertoire was sequenced with immunoSEQ multiplex PCR; TCRdb's copy has only in-frame clones and lacks some. Among about 43,000 clones listed, approximately 90% were seen once. Sequenced sample: PBMCs. The origin of the receptors is a man in his late teens or twenties in good health and CMV-seronegative. The CDR3 runs from the conserved cysteine through the conserved F or W. D genes are given only for firm matches. Size tells how often a clone was seen (once, few, many) or the class of an expanded clone, and some rows leave it out.

TRBJ2-2	.	TRBV6-1	TRBD1	TGTGCCAGCACCTTACAGGGGTACACCGGGGAGCTGTTTTTT	CASTLQGYTGELFF
TRBJ2-5	.	TRBV28	TRBD2	TGTGCCAGCAGTCGGGGGGGGCCTCTGAAGACCCAGTACTTC	CASSRGGPLKTQYF
TRBJ1-2	.	TRBV29-1	.	TGCAGCGTTGCCCGGGGAAGCTATGGCTACACCTTC	CSVARGSYGYTF
TRBJ2-7	.	TRBV27	.	TGTGCCAGCAGTTCTACCGGACAAGTATCGCAGTACTTC	CASSSTGQVSQYF
TRBJ2-1	.	TRBV12-5	TRBD1	TGTGCTAGTGGCCCGGACAGGGTAGTGCATGAGCAGTTCTTC	CASGPDRVVHEQFF
TRBJ1-1	.	TRBV5-1	.	TGCGCCAGCAACCCACAGGGAACCGAGGGGACTGAAGCTTTCTTT	CASNPQGTEGTEAFF
TRBJ1-2	.	TRBV6-5	.	TGTGCCAGCAGTTACTCGTACGCGGGCGGCTATGGCTACACCTTC	CASSYSYAGGYGYTF
TRBJ1-1	.	TRBV9	.	TGTGCCAGCAGCGGCCCACGAAGCAACACTGAAGCTTTCTTT	CASSGPRSNTEAFF
TRBJ2-2	.	TRBV5-1	.	TGCGCCAGCAGCTTTGGTCCGGGATTTAACACCGGGGAGCTGTTTTTT	CASSFGPGFNTGELFF
TRBJ1-4	.	TRBV4-1	TRBD1	TGCGCCAGCAGCCAAGTACAGGGGTTTAATGAAAAACTGTTTTTT	CASSQVQGFNEKLFF
TRBJ1-5	.	TRBV6-6	.	TGTGCCAGCAGTTACTCCGGTCCGGGGCAGCCCCAGCATTTT	CASSYSGPGQPQHF
TRBJ1-5	.	TRBV6-5	.	TGTGCCAGCAGTGAAAGGGGTTCGGGGCCCCAGCATTTT	CASSERGSGPQHF
TRBJ2-1	.	TRBV25-1	.	TGTGCCAGCAGTGAATTCGTAGCCCGCAATGAGCAGTTCTTC	CASSEFVARNEQFF
TRBJ1-5	few	TRBV7-8	.	TGTGCCAGCAGCTTAGCAAATGGGGGCGATCAGCCCCAGCATTTT	CASSLANGGDQPQHF
TRBJ1-1	.	TRBV5-1	.	TGCGCCAGCAGAGCGAGCGGGTCTGAAGCTTTCTTT	CASRASGSEAFF
TRBJ2-7	.	TRBV2	TRBD2	TGTGCCAGCACCATGACTAGCGGGCAATCTTACGAGCAGTACTTC	CASTMTSGQSYEQYF
TRBJ2-2	.	TRBV19	.	TGTGCCAGTACTGGGAGTGGCGGGGAGCTGTTTTTT	CASTGSGGELFF
TRBJ2-7	.	TRBV21-1	.	TGTGCCAGCTGGGACAGGGTTGGTTGCGAGCAGTACTTC	CASWDRVGCEQYF
TRBJ2-3	.	TRBV14	TRBD2	TGTGCCAGCAGCCCCGGACTAGCCCGGCTGAGAGATACGCAGTATTTT	CASSPGLARLRDTQYF
TRBJ1-4	.	TRBV6-5	.	TGTGCCAGCAGTTCCCAGGGAAATGAAAAACTGTTTTTT	CASSSQGNEKLFF
TRBJ2-7	.	TRBV5-4	TRBD1	TGTGCCAGCAGCGCGGACGGGACAGCTACCTACGAGCAGTACTTC	CASSADGTATYEQYF
TRBJ2-1	.	TRBV14	TRBD2	TGTGCCAGCAGCCAACTCGCGGGAGGGTACAATGAGCAGTTCTTC	CASSQLAGGYNEQFF
TRBJ2-1	.	TRBV19	TRBD2	TGTGCCAGTAGTATTACTAGCGGGAGAATGCTTCAGTTCTTC	CASSITSGRMLQFF
TRBJ1-1	few	TRBV29-1	.	TGCAGCGTTGAAGAGGGAGGGGCGAATACGGCTTTCTTT	CSVEEGGANTAFF
TRBJ1-2	.	TRBV6-5	.	TGTGCCAGCAGCAGATCGTTAGGCTACACCTTC	CASSRSLGYTF
TRBJ1-3	.	TRBV5-1	TRBD1	TGCGCCAGCAGCTTGCCAGGGGGAGGTGACACCATATATTTT	CASSLPGGGDTIYF
TRBJ2-3	.	TRBV5-4	TRBD2	TGTGCCAGCAGGAAAACCGGGACTAGCGGGTTGGATACGCAGTATTTT	CASRKTGTSGLDTQYF
TRBJ2-1	.	TRBV9	TRBD2	TGTGCCAGCAGCGTAGGTCCTAGCGGGAGGGGAGGCAATGAGCAGTTCTTC	CASSVGPSGRGGNEQFF
TRBJ1-1	.	TRBV19	TRBD1	TGTGCCAGTAGCTGGGACAGCCTGAACACTGAAGCTTTCTTT	CASSWDSLNTEAFF
TRBJ1-1	.	TRBV6-5	.	TGTGCCAGCAGTTCCCTAGGACTTTTCGAAGCTTTCTTT	CASSSLGLFEAFF
TRBJ1-1	.	TRBV4-1	.	TGCGCCAGCAGCCAAGATCAACTAATTGGGAACACTGAAGCTTTCTTT	CASSQDQLIGNTEAFF
TRBJ2-7	once	TRBV7-9	.	TGTGCCAGCAGCCCCTACTCCCCACCCTACGAGCAGTACTTC	CASSPYSPPYEQYF
TRBJ2-7	.	TRBV9	TRBD1	TGTGCCAGCAGGGCACCCCCTAGGACAGGAACCTACGAGCAGTACTTC	CASRAPPRTGTYEQYF
TRBJ1-5	.	TRBV28	.	TGTGCCAGCAGTTTCGGGGGGAATCAGCCCCAGCATTTT	CASSFGGNQPQHF